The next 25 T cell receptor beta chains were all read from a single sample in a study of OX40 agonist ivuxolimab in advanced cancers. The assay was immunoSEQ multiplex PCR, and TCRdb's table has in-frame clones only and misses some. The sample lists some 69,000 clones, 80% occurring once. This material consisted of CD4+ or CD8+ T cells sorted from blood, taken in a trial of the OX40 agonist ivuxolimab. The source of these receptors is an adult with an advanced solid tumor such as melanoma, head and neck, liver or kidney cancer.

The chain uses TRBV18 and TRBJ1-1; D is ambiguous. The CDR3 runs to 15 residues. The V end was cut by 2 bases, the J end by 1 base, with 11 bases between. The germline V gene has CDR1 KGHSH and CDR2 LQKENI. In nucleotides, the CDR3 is TGTGCCAGCTCACCAGTATCGGCAGGGAACACTGAAGCTTTCTTT. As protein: CASSPVSAGNTEAFF.

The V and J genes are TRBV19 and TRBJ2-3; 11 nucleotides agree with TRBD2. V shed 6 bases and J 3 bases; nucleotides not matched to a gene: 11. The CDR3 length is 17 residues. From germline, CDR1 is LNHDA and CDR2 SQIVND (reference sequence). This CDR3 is CASSLQLAGARTDTQYF. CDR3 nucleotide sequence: TGTGCCAGTAGCCTTCAACTAGCGGGAGCCAGAACAGATACGCAGTATTTT.

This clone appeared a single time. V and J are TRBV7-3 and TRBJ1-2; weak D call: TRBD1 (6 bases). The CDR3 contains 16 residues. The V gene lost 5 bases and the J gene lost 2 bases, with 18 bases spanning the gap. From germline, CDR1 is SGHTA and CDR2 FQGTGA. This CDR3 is CASSPGGQGQNYGYTF. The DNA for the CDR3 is TGTGCCAGCAGCCCCGGAGGGCAGGGGCAGAACTATGGCTACACCTTC.

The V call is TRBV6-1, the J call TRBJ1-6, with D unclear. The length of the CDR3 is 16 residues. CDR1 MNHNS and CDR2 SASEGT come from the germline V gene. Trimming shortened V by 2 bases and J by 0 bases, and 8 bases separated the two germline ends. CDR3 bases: TGTGCCAGCAGTGAAATGAGGAGCTCCTATAATTCACCCCTCCACTTT. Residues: CASSEMRSSYNSPLHF.

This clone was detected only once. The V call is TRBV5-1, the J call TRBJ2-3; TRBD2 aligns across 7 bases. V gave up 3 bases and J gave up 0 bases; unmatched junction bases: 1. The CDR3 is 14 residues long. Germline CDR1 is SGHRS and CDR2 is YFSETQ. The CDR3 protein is CASSSSGSTDTQYF. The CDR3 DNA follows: TGCGCCAGCAGCTCTAGCGGTAGCACAGATACGCAGTATTTT.

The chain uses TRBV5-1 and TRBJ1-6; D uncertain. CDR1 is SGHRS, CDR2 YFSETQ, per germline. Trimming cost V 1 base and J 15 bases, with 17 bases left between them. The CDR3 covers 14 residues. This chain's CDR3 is CASSLSPDGPGLHF. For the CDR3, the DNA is TGCGCCAGCAGCTTGAGTCCTGACGGGCCCGGCCTCCACTTT.

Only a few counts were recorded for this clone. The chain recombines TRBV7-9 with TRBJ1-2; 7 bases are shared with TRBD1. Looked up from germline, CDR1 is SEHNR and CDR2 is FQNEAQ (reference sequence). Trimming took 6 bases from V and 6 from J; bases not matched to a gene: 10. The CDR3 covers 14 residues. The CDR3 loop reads CASSPWEGADGYTF. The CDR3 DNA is TGTGCCAGCAGTCCCTGGGAGGGGGCAGATGGCTACACCTTC.

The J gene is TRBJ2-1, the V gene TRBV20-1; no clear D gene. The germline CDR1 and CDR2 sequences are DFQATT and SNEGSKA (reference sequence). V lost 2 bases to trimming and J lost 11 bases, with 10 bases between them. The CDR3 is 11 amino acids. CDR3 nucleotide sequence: TGCAGTGCTAGATTGAGACGACAGCAGTTCTTC. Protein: CSARLRRQQFF.

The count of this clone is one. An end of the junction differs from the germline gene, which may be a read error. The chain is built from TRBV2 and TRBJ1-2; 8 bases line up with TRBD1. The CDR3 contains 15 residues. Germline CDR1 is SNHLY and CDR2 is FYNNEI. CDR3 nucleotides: TGTGCCAGCAATGAACCGGACAGGGTCGGCTATGGCTACACCTTC. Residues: CASNEPDRVGYGYTF.

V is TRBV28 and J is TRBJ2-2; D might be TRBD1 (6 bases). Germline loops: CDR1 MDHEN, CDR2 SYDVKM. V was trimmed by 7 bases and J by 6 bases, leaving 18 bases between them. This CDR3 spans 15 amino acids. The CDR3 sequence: CASISGTLSPGELFF. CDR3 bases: TGTGCCAGCATTTCCGGGACACTAAGTCCCGGGGAGCTGTTTTTT. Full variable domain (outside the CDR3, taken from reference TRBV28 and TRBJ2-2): DVKVTQSSRYLVKRTGEKVFLECVQDMDHENMFWYRQDPGLGLRLIYFSYDVKMKEKGDIPEGYSVSREKKERFSLILESASTNQTSMYLCASISGTLSPGELFFGEGSRLTVL.

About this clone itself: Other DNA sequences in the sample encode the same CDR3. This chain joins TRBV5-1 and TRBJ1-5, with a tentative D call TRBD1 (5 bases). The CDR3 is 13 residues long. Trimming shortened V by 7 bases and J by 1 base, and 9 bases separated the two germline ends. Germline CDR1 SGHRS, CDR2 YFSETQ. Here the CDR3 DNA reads TGCGCCAGCTCAAGGGACAGCAATCAGCCCCAGCATTTT. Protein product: CASSRDSNQPQHF.

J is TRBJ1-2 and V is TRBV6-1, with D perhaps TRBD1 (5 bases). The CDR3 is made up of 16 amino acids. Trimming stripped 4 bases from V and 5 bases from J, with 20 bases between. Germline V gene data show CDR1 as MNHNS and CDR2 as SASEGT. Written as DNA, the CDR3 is TGTGCCAGCAGTGTTATATATGGGAGTGGGGCTTATGGCTACACCTTC. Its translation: CASSVIYGSGAYGYTF.

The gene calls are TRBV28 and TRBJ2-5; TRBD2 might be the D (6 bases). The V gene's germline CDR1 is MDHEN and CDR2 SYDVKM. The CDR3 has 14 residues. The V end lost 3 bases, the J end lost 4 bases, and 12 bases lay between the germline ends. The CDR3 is CASSFGGKGETQYF. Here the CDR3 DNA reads TGTGCCAGCAGTTTTGGAGGGAAAGGAGAGACCCAGTACTTC.

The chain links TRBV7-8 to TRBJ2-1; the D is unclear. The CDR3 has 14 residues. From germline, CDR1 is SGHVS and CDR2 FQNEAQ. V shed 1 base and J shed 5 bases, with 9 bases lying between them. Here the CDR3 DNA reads TGTGCCAGCAGCTTAGTGGCAGCCGACAATGAGCAGTTCTTC. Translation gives CASSLVAADNEQFF.

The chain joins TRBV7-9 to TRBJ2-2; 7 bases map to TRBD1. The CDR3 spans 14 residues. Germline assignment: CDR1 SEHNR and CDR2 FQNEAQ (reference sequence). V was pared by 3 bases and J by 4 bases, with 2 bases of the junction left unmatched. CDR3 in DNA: TGTGCCAGCAGCTTGACAGGGAGCACCGGGGAGCTGTTTTTT. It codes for CASSLTGSTGELFF.

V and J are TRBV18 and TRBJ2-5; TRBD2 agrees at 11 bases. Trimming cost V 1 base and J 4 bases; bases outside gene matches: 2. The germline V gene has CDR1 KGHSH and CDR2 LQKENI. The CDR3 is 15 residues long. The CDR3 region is CASSPRGTSGETQYF. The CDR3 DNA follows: TGTGCCAGCTCACCACGAGGGACTAGCGGAGAGACCCAGTACTTC.

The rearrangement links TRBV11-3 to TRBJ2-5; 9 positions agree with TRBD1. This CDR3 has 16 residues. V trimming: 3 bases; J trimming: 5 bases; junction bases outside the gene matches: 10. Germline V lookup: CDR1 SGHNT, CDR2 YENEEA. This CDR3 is CASSLQGQGISETQYF. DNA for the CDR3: TGTGCCAGCAGCTTGCAGGGACAGGGAATATCGGAGACCCAGTACTTC. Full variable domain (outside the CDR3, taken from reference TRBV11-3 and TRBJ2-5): EAGVVQSPRYKIIEKKQPVAFWCNPISGHNTLYWYLQNLGQGPELLIRYENEEAVDDSQLPKDRFSAERLKGVDSTLKIQPAELGDSAVYLCASSLQGQGISETQYFGPGTRLLVL.

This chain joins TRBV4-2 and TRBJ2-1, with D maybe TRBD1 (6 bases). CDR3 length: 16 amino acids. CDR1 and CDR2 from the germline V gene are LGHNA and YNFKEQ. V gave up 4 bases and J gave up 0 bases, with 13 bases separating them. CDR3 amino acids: CASSPGQSSSYNEQFF. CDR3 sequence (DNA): TGTGCCAGCAGCCCCGGACAGTCAAGCTCCTACAATGAGCAGTTCTTC.

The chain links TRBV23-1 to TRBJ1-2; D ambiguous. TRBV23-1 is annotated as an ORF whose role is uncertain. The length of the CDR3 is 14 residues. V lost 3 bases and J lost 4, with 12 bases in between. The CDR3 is CASSHHRNGYGYTF. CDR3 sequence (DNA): TGCGCCAGCAGTCACCATAGGAACGGCTATGGCTACACCTTC.

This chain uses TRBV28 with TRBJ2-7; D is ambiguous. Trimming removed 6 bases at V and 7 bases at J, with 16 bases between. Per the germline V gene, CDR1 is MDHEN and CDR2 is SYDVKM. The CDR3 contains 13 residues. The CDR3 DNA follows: TGTGCCAGCAGCTTACCTTTTTTGGGGGAGCAGTACTTC. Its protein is CASSLPFLGEQYF.

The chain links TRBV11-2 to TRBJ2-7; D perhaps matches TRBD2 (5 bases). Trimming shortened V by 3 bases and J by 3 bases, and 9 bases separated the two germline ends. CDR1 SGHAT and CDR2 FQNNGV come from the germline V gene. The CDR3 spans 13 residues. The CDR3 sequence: CASSFPGSYEQYF. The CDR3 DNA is TGTGCCAGCAGCTTCCCTGGGAGCTACGAGCAGTACTTC.

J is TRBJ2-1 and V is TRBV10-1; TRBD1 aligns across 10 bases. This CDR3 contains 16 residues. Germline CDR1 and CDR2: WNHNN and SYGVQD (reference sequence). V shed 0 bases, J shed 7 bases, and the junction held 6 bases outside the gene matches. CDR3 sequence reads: CASSESPTGGGNEQFF. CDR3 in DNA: TGCGCCAGCAGTGAGTCTCCGACAGGGGGCGGGAATGAGCAGTTCTTC.

CDR3 in amino acids: CASIPTAGQRYNEQFF. In DNA, the CDR3 is TGTGCCAGCATCCCAACCGCCGGACAAAGATACAATGAGCAGTTCTTC. The J gene is TRBJ2-1, the V gene TRBV2; possibly TRBD1 for D (5 bases). Trimming shortened V by 7 bases and J by 4 bases, and 20 bases separated the two germline ends. The CDR3 has 16 residues. From germline, CDR1 is SNHLY and CDR2 FYNNEI.

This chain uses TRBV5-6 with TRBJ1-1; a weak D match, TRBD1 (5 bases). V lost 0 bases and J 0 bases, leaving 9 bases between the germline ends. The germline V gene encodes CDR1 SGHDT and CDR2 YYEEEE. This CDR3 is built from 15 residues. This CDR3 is CASSLVQGVNTEAFF. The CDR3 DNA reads TGTGCCAGCAGCTTGGTGCAGGGAGTGAACACTGAAGCTTTCTTT.

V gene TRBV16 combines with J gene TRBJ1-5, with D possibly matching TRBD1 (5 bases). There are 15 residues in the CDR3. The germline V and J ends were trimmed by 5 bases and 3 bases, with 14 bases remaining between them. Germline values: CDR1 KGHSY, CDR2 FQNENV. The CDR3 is CASSLNQGLNQPQHF. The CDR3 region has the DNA TGTGCCAGCAGCTTAAACCAGGGCCTCAATCAGCCCCAGCATTTT. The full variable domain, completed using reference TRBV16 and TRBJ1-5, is GEEVAQTPKHLVRGEGQKAKLYCAPIKGHSYVFWYQQVLKNEFKFLISFQNENVFDETGMPKERFSAKCLPNSPCSLEIQATKLEDSAVYFCASSLNQGLNQPQHFGDGTRLSIL.